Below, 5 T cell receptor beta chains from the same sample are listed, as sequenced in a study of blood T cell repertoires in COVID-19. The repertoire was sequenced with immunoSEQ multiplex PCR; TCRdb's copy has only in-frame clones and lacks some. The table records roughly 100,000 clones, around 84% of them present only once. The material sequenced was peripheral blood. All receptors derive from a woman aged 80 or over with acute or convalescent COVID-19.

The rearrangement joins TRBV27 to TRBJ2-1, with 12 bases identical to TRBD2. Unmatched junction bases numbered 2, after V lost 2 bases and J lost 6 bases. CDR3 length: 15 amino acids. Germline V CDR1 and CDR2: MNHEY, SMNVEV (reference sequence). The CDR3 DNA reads TGTGCCAGCAGTTTAACACTAGCGGGGGGCAATGAGCAGTTCTTC. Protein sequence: CASSLTLAGGNEQFF.

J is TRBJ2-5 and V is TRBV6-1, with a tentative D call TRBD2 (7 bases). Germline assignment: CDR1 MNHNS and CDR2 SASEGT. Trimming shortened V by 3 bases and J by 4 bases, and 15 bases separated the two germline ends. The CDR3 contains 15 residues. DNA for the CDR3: TGTGCCAGCAGTGACGGTTCGGGGGGCGGAGAGACCCAGTACTTC. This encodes CASSDGSGGGETQYF.

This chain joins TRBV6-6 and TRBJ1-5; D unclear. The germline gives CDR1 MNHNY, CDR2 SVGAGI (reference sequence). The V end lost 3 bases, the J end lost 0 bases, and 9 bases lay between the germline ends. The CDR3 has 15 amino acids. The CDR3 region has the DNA TGTGCCAGCAGTTATGAATCCTATAGCAATCAGCCCCAGCATTTT. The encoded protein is CASSYESYSNQPQHF.

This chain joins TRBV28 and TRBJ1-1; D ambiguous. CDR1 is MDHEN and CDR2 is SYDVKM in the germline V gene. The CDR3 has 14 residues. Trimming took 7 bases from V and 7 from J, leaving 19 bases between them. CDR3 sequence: CASTSGLQENEAFF. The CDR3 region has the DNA TGTGCCAGCACCTCTGGACTCCAAGAGAATGAAGCTTTCTTT.

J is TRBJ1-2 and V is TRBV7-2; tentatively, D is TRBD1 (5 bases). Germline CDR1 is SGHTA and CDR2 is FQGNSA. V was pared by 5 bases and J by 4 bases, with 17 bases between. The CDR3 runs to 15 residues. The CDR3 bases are TGTGCCAGCAGCCGCAACGTGGGAGGGGTCTATGGCTACACCTTC. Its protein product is CASSRNVGGVYGYTF.